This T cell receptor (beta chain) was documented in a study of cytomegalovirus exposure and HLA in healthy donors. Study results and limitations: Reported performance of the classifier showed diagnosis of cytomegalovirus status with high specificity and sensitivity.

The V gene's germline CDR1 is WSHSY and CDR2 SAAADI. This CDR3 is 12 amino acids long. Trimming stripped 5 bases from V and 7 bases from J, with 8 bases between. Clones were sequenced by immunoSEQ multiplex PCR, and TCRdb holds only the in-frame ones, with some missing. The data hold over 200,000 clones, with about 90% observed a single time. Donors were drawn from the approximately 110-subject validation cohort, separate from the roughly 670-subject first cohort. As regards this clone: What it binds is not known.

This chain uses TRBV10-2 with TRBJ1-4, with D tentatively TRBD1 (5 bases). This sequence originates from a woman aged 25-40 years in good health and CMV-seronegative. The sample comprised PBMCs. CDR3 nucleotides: TGCGCCAGCAGTACGGGGGGTGAAAAACTGTTTTTT. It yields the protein CASSTGGEKLFF.